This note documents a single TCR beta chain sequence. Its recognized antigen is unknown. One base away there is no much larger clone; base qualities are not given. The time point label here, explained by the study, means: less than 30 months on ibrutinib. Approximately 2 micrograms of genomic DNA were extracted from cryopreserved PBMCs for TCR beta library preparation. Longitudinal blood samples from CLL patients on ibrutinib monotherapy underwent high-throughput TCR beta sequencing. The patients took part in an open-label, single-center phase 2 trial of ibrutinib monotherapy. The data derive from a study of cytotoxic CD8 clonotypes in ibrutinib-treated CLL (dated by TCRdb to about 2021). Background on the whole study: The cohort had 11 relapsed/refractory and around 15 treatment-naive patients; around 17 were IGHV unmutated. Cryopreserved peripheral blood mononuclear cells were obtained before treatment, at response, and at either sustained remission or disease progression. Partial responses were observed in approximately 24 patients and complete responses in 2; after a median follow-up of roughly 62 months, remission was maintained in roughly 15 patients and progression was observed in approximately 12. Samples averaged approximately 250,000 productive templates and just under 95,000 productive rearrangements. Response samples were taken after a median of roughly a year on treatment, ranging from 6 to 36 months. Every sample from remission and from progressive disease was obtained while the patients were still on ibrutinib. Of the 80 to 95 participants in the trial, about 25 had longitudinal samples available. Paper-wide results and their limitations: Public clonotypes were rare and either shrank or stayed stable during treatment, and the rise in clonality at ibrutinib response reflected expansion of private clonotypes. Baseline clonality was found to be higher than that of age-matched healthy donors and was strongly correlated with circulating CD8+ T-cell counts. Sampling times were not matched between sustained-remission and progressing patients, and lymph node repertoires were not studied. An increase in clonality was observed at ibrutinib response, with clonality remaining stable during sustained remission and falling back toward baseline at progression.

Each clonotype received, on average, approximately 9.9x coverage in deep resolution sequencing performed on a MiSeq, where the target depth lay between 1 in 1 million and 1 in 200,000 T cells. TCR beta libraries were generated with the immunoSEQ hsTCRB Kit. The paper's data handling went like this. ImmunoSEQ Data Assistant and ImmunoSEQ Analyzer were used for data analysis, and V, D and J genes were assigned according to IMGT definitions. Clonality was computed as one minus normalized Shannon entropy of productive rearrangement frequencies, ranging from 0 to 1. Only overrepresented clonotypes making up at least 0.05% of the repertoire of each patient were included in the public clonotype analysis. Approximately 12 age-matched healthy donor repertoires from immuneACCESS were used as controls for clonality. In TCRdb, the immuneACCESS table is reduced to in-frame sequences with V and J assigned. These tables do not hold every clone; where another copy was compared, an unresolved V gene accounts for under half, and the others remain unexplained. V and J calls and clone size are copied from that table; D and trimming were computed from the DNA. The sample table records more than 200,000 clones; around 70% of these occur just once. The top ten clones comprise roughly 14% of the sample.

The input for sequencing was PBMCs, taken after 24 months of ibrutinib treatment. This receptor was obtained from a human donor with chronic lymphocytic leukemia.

The CDR3 reads as follows: CSARGVAGASEQFF. The DNA sequence is given as TGCAGCGCCCGAGGGGTAGCGGGAGCGTCTGAGCAGTTCTTC. The chain is assembled from TRBV29-1 and TRBJ2-1, with 9 bases matching TRBD2. The CDR3 measures 14 amino acids from cysteine to phenylalanine. Only the CDR3 portion is preserved as DNA: 42 bases, with reading frame beginning at the first base. V ends up 7 bases short and J 9 bases short, with an unmatched junction base count of 13. From a lookup of the germline V gene, CDR1 and CDR2 are SQVTM and ANQGSEA.